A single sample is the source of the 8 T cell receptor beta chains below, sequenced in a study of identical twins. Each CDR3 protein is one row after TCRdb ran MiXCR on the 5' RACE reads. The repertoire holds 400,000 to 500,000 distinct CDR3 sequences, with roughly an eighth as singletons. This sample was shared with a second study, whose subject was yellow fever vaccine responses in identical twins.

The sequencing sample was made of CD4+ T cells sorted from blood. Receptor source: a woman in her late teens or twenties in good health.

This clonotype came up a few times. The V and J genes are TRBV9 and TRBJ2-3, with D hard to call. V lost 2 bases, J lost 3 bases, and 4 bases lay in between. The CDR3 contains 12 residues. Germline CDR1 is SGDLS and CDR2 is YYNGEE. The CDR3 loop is CASSVFTDTQYF. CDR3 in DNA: TGTGCCAGCAGCGTTTTTACAGATACGCAGTATTTT.

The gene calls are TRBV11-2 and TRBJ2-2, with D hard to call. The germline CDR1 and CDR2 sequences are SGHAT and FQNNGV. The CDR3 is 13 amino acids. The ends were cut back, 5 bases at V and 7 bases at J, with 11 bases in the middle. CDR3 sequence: CASSLSYGGELFF. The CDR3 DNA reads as TGTGCCAGCAGCCTATCTTATGGCGGGGAGCTGTTTTTT.

The CDR3 DNA reads TGTGCCAGCAGCTTGTCCCAGGGACGCACAGATACGCAGTATTTT. Translating it yields CASSLSQGRTDTQYF. This chain connects TRBV5-8 to TRBJ2-3; D assignment may be TRBD1 or TRBD2 (5 bases each). Germline assignment: CDR1 SGHTS and CDR2 YDEGEE. V gave up 1 base and J gave up 1 base, with 10 bases separating them. The length of the CDR3 is 15 residues.

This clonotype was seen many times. CDR3: CASSEYSSGGFSRETQYF. The CDR3 nucleotides read TGTGCCAGCAGTGAATATAGTAGCGGGGGGTTCTCCCGGGAGACCCAGTACTTC. The rearrangement joins TRBV25-1 to TRBJ2-5; 10 positions agree with TRBD2. The germline gives CDR1 MGHDK, CDR2 SYGVNS. The CDR3 consists of 18 residues. Losses at the gene ends were 0 bases for V and 5 bases for J; bases not matched to a gene: 12.

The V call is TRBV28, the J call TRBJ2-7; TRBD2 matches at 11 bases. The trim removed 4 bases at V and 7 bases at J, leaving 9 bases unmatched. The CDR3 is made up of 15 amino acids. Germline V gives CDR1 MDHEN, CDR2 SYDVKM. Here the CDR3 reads CASSSPSGRPREQYF. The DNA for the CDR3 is TGTGCCAGCAGTTCCCCTAGCGGGAGGCCGAGGGAGCAGTACTTC. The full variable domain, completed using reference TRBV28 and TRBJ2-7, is DVKVTQSSRYLVKRTGEKVFLECVQDMDHENMFWYRQDPGLGLRLIYFSYDVKMKEKGDIPEGYSVSREKKERFSLILESASTNQTSMYLCASSSPSGRPREQYFGPGTRLTVT.

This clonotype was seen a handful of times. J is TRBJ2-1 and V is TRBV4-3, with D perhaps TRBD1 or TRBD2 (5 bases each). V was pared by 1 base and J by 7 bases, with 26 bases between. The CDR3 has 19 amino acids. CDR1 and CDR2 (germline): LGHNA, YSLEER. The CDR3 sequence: CASSQAHLPGTTQRNEQFF. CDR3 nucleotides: TGCGCCAGCAGCCAAGCGCACCTTCCGGGGACCACCCAACGGAATGAGCAGTTCTTC.

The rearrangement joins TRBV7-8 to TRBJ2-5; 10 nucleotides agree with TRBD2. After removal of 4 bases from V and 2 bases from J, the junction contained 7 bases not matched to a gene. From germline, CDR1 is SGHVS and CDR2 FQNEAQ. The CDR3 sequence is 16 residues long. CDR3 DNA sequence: TGTGCCAGCAGCTATACCGGGACTAGCGTACAAGAGACCCAGTACTTC. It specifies CASSYTGTSVQETQYF.

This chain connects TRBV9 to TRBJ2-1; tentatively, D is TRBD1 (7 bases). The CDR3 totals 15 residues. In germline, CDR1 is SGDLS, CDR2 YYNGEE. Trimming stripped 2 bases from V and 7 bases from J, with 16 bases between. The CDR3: CASSVEGALRNEQFF. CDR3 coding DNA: TGTGCCAGCAGCGTGGAGGGGGCTCTTAGGAATGAGCAGTTCTTC.